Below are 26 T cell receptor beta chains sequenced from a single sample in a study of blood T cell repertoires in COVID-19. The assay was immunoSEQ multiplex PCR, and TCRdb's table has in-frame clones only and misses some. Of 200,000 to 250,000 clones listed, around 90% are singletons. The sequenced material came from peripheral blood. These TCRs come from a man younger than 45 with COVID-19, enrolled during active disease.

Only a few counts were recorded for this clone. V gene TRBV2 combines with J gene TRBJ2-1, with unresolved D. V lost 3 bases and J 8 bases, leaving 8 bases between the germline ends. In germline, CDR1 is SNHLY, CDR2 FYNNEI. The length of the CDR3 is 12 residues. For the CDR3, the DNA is TGTGCCAGCAGTGATGTAGTCTATGAGCAGTTCTTC. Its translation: CASSDVVYEQFF.

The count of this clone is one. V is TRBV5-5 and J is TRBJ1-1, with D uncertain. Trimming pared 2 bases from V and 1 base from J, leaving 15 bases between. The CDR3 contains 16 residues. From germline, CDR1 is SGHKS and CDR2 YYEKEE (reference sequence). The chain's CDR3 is CASSFRERGENTEAFF. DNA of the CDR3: TGTGCCAGCAGCTTTCGAGAAAGAGGAGAGAACACTGAAGCTTTCTTT.

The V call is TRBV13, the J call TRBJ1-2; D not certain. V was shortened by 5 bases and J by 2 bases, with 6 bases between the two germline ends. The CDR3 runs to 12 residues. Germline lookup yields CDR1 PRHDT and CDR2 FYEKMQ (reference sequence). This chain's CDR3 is CASSLLNYGYTF. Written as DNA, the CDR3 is TGTGCCAGCAGCCTATTAAACTATGGCTACACCTTC. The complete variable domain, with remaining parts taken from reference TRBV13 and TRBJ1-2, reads AAGVIQSPRHLIKEKRETATLKCYPIPRHDTVYWYQQGPGQDPQFLISFYEKMQSDKGSIPDRFSAQQFSDYHSELNMSSLELGDSALYFCASSLLNYGYTFGSGTRLTVV.

CDR3 bases: TGTGCCAGCAGCTTTACCAGATTTTCGAACACTGAAGCTTTCTTT. This translates into CASSFTRFSNTEAFF. This chain uses TRBV7-2 with TRBJ1-1, with D unresolved. V gave up 3 bases and J gave up 1 base, with 12 bases separating them. Germline V CDR1 and CDR2: SGHTA, FQGNSA. The CDR3 totals 15 residues. Full variable domain (remainder filled in from reference TRBV7-2 and TRBJ1-1): GAGVSQSPSNKVTEKGKDVELRCDPISGHTALYWYRQSLGQGLEFLIYFQGNSAPDKSGLPSDRFSAERTGGSVSTLTIQRTQQEDSAVYLCASSFTRFSNTEAFFGQGTRLTVV.

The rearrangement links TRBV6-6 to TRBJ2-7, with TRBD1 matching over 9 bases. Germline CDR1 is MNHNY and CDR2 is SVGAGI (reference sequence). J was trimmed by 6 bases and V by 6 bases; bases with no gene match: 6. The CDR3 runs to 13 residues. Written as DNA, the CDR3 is TGTGCCAGCAGCCAGACAGGGGGACGCGAGCAGTACTTC. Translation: CASSQTGGREQYF.

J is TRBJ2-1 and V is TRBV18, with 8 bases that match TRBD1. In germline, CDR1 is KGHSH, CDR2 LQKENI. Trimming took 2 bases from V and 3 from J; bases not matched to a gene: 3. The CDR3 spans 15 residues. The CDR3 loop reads CASSPGTGLYNEQFF. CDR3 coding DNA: TGTGCCAGCTCACCAGGGACAGGTCTCTACAATGAGCAGTTCTTC.

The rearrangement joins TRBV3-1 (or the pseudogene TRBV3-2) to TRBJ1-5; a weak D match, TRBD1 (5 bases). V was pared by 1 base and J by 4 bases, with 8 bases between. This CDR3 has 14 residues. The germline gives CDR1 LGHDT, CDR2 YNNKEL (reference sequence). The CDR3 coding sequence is TGTGCCAGCAGCCAAGCTTCAGGGAATCAGCCCCAGCATTTT. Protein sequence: CASSQASGNQPQHF.

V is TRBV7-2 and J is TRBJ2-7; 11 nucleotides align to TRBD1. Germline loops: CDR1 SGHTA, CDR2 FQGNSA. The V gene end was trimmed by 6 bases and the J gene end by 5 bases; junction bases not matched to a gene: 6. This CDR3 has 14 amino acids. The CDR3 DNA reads TGTGCCAGCAGACCGGACAGGGGGCTCGACGAGCAGTACTTC. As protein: CASRPDRGLDEQYF.

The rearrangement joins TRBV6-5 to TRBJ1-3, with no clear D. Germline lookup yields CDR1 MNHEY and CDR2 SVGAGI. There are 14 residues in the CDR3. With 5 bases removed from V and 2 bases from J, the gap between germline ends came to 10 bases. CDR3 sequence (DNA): TGTGCCAGCAGTCTAGATTCTACTGGAAACACCATATATTTT. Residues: CASSLDSTGNTIYF.

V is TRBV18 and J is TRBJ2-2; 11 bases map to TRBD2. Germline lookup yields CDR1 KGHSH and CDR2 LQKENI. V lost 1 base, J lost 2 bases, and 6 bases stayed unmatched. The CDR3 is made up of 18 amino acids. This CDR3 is CASSPLLAGGSNTGELFF. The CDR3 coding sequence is TGTGCCAGCTCACCACTCCTAGCGGGGGGAAGTAACACCGGGGAGCTGTTTTTT.

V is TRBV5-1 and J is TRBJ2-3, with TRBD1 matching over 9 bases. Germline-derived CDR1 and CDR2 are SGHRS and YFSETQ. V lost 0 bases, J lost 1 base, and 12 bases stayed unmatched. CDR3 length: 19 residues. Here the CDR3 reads CASSLDRGHATGGTDTQYF. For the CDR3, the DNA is TGCGCCAGCAGCTTGGACAGGGGGCATGCGACTGGAGGCACAGATACGCAGTATTTT.

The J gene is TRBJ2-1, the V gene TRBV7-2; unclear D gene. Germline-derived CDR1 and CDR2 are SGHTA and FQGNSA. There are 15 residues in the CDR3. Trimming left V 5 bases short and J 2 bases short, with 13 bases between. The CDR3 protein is CASSPPPSAYNEQFF. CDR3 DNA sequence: TGTGCCAGCAGCCCGCCCCCCTCGGCCTACAATGAGCAGTTCTTC.

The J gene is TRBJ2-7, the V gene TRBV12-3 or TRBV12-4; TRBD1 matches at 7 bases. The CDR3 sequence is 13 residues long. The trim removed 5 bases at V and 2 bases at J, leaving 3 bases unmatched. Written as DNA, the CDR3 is TGTGCCAGCAGTCCCACAGGGGCCTACGAGCAGTACTTC. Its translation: CASSPTGAYEQYF.

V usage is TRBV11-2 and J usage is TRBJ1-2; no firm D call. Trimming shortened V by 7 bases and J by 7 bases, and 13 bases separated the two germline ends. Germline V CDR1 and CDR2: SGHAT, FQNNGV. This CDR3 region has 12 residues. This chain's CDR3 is CASTPGEGGYTF. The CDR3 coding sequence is TGTGCCAGCACCCCTGGGGAGGGTGGCTACACCTTC.

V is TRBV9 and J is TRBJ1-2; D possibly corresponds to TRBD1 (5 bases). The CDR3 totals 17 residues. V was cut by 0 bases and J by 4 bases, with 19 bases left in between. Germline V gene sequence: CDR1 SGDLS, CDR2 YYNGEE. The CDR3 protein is CASSVVGMAGNPYGYTF. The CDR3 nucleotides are TGTGCCAGCAGCGTAGTTGGGATGGCAGGGAATCCCTATGGCTACACCTTC. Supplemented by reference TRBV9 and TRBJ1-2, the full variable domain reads DSGVTQTPKHLITATGQRVTLRCSPRSGDLSVYWYQQSLDQGLQFLIQYYNGEERAKGNILERFSAQQFPDLHSELNLSSLELGDSALYFCASSVVGMAGNPYGYTFGSGTRLTVV.

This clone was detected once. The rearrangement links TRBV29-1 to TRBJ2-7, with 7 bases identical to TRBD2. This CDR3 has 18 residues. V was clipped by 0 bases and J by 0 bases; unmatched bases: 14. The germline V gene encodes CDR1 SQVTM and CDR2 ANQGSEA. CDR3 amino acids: CSVEDPSVRLADSYEQYF. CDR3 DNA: TGCAGCGTTGAAGATCCTTCGGTACGCCTAGCGGACTCCTACGAGCAGTACTTC.

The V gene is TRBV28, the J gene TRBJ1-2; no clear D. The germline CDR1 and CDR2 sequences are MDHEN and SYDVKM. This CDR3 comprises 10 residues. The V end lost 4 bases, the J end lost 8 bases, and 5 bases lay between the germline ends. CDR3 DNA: TGTGCCAGCAGTTATCAGGGCTACACCTTC. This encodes CASSYQGYTF.

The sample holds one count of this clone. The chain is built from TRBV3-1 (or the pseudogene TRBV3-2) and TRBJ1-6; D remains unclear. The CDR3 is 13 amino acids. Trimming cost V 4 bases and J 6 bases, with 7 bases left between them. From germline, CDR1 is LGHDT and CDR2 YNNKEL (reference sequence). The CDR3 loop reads CASSLVTNSPLHF. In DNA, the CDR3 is TGTGCCAGCAGCCTAGTAACTAATTCACCCCTCCACTTT.

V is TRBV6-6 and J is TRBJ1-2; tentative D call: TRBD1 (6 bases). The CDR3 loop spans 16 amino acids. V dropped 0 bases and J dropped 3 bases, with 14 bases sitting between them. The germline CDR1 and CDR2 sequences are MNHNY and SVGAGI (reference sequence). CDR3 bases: TGTGCCAGCAGTTACTCGGACAGCAACAACCACTATGGCTACACCTTC. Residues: CASSYSDSNNHYGYTF.

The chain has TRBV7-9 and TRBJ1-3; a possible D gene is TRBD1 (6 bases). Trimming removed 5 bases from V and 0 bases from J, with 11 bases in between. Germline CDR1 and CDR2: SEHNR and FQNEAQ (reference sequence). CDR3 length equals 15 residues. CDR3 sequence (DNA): TGTGCCAGCAGCCTCCGACAGGCCTCTGGAAACACCATATATTTT. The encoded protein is CASSLRQASGNTIYF.

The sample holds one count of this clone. CDR3 amino acids: CASSPRGAGGTVNTEAFF. The DNA for the CDR3 is TGTGCCAGCAGCCCGAGGGGAGCAGGGGGGACGGTGAACACTGAAGCTTTCTTT. The V gene is TRBV7-3, the J gene TRBJ1-1; 7 bases fit TRBD1. The germline V gene has CDR1 SGHTA and CDR2 FQGTGA. The CDR3 is 18 residues long. J lost 0 bases, V lost 5 bases, and 15 bases had no gene match. Full variable domain (missing parts from reference TRBV7-3 and TRBJ1-1): GAGVSQTPSNKVTEKGKYVELRCDPISGHTALYWYRQSLGQGPEFLIYFQGTGAADDSGLPNDRFFAVRPEGSVSTLKIQRTERGDSAVYLCASSPRGAGGTVNTEAFFGQGTRLTVV.

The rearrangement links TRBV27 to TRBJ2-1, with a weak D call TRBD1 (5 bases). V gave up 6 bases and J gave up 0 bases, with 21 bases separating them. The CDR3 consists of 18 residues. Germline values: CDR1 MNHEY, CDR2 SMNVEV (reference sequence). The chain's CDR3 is CASSKARQSRSSYNEQFF. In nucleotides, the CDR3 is TGTGCCAGCAGCAAGGCCCGACAGTCTAGAAGCTCCTACAATGAGCAGTTCTTC.

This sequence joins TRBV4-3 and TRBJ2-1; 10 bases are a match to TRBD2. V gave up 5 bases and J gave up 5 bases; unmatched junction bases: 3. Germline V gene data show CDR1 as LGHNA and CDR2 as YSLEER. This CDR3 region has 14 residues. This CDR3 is CASSGTSVHNEQFF. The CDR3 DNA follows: TGCGCCAGCAGCGGGACTAGCGTGCACAATGAGCAGTTCTTC.

The CDR3 DNA follows: TGTGCCAGCAGCTTAGGACGGGAAAACATTCAGTACTTC. Protein sequence: CASSLGRENIQYF. The chain is built from TRBV13 and TRBJ2-4; D ambiguous. The V gene lost 0 bases and the J gene lost 5 bases, with 5 bases spanning the gap. The CDR3 spans 13 residues. The germline V gene encodes CDR1 PRHDT and CDR2 FYEKMQ (reference sequence).

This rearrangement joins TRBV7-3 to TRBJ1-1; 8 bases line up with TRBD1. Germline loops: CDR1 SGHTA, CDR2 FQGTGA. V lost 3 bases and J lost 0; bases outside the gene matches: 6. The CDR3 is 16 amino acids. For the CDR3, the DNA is TGTGCCAGCAGCTTGCTAGGGACAGGATTGAACACTGAAGCTTTCTTT. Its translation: CASSLLGTGLNTEAFF.

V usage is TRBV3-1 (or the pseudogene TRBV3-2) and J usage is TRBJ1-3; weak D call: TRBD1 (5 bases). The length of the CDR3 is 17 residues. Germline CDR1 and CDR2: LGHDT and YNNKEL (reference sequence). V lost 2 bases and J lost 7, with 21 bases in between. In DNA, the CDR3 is TGTGCCAGCAGCCAAAACTGGGCCGGGGGTAAAGGGAACACCATATATTTT. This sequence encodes CASSQNWAGGKGNTIYF.